This TCR beta chain was obtained from a study of graft-versus-host responses after intestinal transplantation (dated by TCRdb to the early 2020s). Regarding the complete study: Recipients received multivisceral, liver-intestinal, or isolated intestinal transplants. Every recipient was given anti-thymocyte globulin induction, then maintenance tacrolimus and steroids for roughly 3 years. Graft-versus-host and host-versus-graft alloreactive T cell clones were tracked in the graft, circulation and bone marrow after intestinal transplantation using bulk TCR-beta CDR3 sequencing. Alloreactive clones were identified by sequencing pre-transplant mixed lymphocyte reaction products and comparing these products with unstimulated pre-transplant donor and recipient T cells. The cohort enrolled 24 intestinal transplant recipients, one of whom was a retransplant, and 3 patients without pretransplant specimens were excluded. Donor T cell macrochimerism was defined as a peak of at least 4% donor T cells among recipient peripheral blood mononuclear cells. Rather than being sequenced by the commercial service, samples from three later patients were sequenced in-house on an Illumina MiSeq and processed with MiXCR. The full study reports these points: The relatively low number and heterogeneity of intestinal transplant patients limited the conclusions. Peak levels of circulating GvH clones were associated with declines in HvG clones early after transplant. GvH clones turned up in recipient bone marrow, with some appearing earlier in ileal mucosa or blood, a pattern consistent with an intestinal mucosal origin. High GvH to HvG T cell clonal ratios were observed in the allografts of patients with donor T cell macrochimerism.

In the first month after transplant, blood samples were collected up to 4 times, and after that at least monthly when available. To note about this clone: Its target antigen remains unknown. Compared with germline, one end of the junction differs, possibly owing to a read error.

Library preparation was by the immunoSEQ multiplex PCR assay. For most patients, high-throughput TCR-beta CDR3 sequencing of genomic DNA was performed by Adaptive Biotechnologies. For the original study's pipeline: TCR sequencing data were retrieved from Adaptive's ImmunoSEQ software for about 17 patients, whereas a few other patients were processed with MiXCR and VDJtools. Because the origin of CDR3 nucleotide sequences shared between donor and recipient could not be assigned, those sequences were removed. Alloreactive clones required at least 2-fold expansion over unstimulated cells and minimum CFSE-low frequency of 0.002% (template counts) or 0.001% (read counts). A clone was considered mappable if detected in the sequenced pre-transplant spleen, lymph node, or MLR CFSE-low populations of the donor or recipient. Cumulative frequency of alloreactive clones was calculated as a percentage of all sequences weighted by copy number. The immuneACCESS repertoire file appears here via TCRdb, limited to in-frame rearrangements. These files lack a portion of the clones; in checked studies, under half of the deficit traces to unresolved V genes, and the cause of the others is not known. That table supplies the V and J calls and clone size; D and trimming were determined from the DNA. This sample comprises about 25,000 clones, about 94% of them detected only once. The ten largest clones add up to less than 1% of the sample.

The CDR3 runs 16 amino acids, cysteine and phenylalanine included. Only the CDR3 DNA stays, 48 bases, in frame from base 1. Reading the germline V gene (reference sequence) gives CDR1 MNHEY and CDR2 SMNVEV. This chain is built from TRBV27 and TRBJ2-7; the junction holds 8 bases that match TRBD1. This receptor was identified in a human patient who received an intestinal transplant, so some T cells may come from the graft donor. Sequencing was performed on PBMCs, taken 30 days after intestinal transplant. The CDR3 sequence is CASSPIGQGGSYEQCF. The nucleotide sequence is given as TGTGCCAGCAGTCCCATCGGACAGGGCGGGTCCTACGAGCAGTGCTTC.